This TCR beta chain originates from a study of blood T cells in healthy people across ages. This clonotype was detected only a few times. Germline loops: CDR1 SEHNR, CDR2 FQNEAQ (reference sequence). With 4 bases clipped from V and 9 bases from J, the junction kept 8 bases outside the gene matches. The CDR3 sequence is 13 residues long. Primed by a sample-barcoded 5' primer and a J-beta primer mix, a second PCR proceeded for 7 to 11 cycles. TCRdb analysed the 5' RACE reads with MiXCR anew, one entry per CDR3 protein. The table records fewer than 900,000 distinct CDR3 sequences, 45% to 50% of them present only once.

Sequencing was carried out using blood. The TCR originated in a woman aged 60 to 75 in good health. This rearrangement joins TRBV7-9 to TRBJ1-2; the match to TRBD1 covers 7 bases. This CDR3 reads CASSSPGGWSYTF. The CDR3 DNA reads TGTGCCAGCAGCTCACCAGGGGGTTGGAGCTACACCTTC.